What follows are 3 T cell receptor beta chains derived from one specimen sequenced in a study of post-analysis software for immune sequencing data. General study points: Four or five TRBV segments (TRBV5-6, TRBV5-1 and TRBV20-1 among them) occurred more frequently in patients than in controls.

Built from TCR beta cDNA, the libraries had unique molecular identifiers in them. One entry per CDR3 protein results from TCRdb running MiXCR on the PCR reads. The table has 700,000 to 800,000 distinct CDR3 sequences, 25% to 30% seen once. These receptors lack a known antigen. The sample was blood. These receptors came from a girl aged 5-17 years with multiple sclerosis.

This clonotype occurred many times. CDR3 DNA sequence: TGTGCCAGCAGCTTGACGGGAATCAACTATGGCTACACCTTC. Translated, it gives CASSLTGINYGYTF. This rearrangement joins TRBV5-5 to TRBJ1-2; D gene uncertain. The length of the CDR3 is 14 residues. Deletions cut 1 base from V and 2 bases from J, with 9 bases between. CDR1 is SGHKS and CDR2 is YYEKEE in the germline V gene (reference sequence).

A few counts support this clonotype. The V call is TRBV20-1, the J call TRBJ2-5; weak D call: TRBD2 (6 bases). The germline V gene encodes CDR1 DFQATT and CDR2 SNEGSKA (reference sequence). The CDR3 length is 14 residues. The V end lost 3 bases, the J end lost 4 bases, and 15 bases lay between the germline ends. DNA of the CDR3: TGCAGTGCTAGGCCGACTGGGGGGTTAGAGACCCAGTACTTC. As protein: CSARPTGGLETQYF.

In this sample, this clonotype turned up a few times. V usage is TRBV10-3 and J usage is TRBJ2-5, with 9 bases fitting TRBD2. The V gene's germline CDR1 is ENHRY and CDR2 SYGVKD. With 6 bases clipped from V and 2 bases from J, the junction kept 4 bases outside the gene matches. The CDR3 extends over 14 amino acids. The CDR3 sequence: CAIRALAGQETQYF. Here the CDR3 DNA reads TGTGCCATCAGGGCCCTAGCGGGGCAAGAGACCCAGTACTTC.